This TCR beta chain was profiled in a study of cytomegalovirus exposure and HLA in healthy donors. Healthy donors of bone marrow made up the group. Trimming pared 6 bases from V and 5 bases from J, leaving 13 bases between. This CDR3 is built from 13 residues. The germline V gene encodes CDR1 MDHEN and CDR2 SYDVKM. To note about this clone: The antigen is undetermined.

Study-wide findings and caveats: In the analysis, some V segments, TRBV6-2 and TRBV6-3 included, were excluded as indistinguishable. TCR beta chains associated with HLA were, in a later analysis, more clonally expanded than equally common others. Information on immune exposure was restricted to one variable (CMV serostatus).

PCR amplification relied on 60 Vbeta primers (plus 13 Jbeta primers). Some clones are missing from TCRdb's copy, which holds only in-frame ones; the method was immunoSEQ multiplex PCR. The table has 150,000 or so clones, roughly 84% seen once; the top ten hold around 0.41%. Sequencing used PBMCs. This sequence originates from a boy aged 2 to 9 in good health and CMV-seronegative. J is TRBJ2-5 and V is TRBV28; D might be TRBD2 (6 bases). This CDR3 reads CASRMEGRETQYF. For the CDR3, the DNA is TGTGCCAGCAGGATGGAGGGAAGGGAGACCCAGTACTTC.